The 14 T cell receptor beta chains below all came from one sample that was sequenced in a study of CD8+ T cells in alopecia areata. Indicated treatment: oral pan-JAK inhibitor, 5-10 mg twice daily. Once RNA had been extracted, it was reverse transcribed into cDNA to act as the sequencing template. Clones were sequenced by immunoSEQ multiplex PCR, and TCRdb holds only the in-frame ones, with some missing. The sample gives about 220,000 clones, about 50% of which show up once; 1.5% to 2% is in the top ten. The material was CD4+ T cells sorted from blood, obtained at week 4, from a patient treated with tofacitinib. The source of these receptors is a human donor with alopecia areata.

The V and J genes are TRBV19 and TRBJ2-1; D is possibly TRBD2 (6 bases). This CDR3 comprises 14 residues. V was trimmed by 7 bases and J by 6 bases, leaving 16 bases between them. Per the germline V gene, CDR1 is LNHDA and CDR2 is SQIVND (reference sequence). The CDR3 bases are TGTGCCAGTACCATGCTCGGAGGGTTCAATGAGCAGTTCTTC. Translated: CASTMLGGFNEQFF.

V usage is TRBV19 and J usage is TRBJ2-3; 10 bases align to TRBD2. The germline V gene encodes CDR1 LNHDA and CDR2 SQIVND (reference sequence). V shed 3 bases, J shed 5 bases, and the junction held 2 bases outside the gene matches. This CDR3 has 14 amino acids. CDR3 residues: CASSMGTSEDTQYF. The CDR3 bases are TGTGCCAGTAGTATGGGGACTAGCGAAGATACGCAGTATTTT.

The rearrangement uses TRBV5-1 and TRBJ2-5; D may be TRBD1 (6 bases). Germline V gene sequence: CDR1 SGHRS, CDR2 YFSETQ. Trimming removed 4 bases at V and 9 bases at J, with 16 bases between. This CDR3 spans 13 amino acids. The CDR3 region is CASSRDRLEAQYF. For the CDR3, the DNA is TGCGCCAGCAGCCGCGACAGGTTGGAGGCCCAGTACTTC.

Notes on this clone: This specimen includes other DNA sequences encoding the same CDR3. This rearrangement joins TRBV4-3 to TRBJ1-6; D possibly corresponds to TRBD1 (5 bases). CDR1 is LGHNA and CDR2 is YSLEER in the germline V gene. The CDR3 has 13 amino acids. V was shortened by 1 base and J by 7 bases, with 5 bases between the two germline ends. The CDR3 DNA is TGCGCCAGCAGCCAAGGGGGGAATTCACCCCTCCACTTT. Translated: CASSQGGNSPLHF.

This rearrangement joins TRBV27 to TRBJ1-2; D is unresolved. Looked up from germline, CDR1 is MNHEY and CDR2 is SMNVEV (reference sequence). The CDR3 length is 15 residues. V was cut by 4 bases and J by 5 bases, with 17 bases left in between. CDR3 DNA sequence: TGTGCCAGCAGTTCCAGGACTCCGCAGATGTATGGCTACACCTTC. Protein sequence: CASSSRTPQMYGYTF.

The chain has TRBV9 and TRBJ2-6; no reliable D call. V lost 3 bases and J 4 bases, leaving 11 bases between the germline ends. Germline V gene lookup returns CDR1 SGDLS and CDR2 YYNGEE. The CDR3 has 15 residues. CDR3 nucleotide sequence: TGTGCCAGCAGCGCCCACCTTGGGGGGGCCAACGTCCTGACTTTC. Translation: CASSAHLGGANVLTF.

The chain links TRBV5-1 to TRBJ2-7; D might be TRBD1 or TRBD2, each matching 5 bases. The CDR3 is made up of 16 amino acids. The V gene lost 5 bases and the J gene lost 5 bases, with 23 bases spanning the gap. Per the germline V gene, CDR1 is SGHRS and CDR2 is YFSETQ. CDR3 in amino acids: CASRTLGETRADEQYF. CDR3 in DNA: TGCGCCAGCAGGACCCTGGGGGAGACGCGCGCCGACGAGCAGTACTTC.

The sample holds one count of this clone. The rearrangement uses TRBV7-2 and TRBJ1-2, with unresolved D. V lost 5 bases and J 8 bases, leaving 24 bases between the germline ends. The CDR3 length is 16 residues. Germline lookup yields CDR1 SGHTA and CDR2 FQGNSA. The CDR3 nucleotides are TGTGCCAGCAGCCCAGCCCAGATATTCACTACCACCGGCTACACCTTC. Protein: CASSPAQIFTTTGYTF.

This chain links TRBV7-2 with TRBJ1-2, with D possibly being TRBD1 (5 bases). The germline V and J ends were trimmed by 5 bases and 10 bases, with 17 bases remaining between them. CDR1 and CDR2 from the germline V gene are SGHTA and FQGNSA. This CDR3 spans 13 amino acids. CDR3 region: CASSPSLQGPYTF. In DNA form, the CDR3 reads TGTGCCAGCAGCCCCTCCCTGCAGGGTCCCTACACCTTC.

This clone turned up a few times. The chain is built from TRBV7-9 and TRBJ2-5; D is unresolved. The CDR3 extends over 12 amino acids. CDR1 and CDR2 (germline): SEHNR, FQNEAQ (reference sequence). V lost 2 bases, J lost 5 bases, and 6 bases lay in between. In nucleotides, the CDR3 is TGTGCCAGCAGCTTACTCACGGAGACCCAGTACTTC. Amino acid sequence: CASSLLTETQYF.

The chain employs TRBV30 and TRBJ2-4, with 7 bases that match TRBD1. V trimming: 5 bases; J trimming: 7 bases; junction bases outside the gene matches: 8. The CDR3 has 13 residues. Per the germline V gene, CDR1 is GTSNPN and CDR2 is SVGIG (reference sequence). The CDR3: CAWETGFANIQYF. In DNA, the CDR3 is TGTGCCTGGGAGACAGGGTTTGCGAACATTCAGTACTTC.

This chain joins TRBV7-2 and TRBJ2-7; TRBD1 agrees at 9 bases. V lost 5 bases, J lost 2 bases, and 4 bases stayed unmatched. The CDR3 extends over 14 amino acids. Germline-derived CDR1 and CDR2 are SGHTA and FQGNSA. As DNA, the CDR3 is TGTGCCAGCAGCCCCGGGACAGGGCCCTACGAGCAGTACTTC. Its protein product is CASSPGTGPYEQYF.

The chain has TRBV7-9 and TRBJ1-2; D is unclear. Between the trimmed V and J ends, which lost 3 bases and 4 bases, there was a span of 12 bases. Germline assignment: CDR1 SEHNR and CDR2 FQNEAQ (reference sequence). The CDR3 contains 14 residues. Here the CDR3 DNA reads TGTGCCAGCAGCTTGTTGTTGGGATCCTATGGCTACACCTTC. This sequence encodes CASSLLLGSYGYTF.

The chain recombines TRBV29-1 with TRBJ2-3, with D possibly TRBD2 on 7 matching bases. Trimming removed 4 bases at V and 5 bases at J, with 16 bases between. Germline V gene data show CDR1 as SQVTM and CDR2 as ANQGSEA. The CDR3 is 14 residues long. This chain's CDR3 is CSVALGGQVDTQYF. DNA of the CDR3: TGCAGCGTTGCCTTGGGGGGGCAAGTAGATACGCAGTATTTT.